Below, 22 T cell receptor beta chains from the same sample are listed, as sequenced in a study of blood T cell repertoires in COVID-19. Assay used: immunoSEQ multiplex PCR; TCRdb lists only in-frame clones, some missing. The table records some 240,000 clones, approximately 80% of them present only once. Sequencing was performed on peripheral blood. The receptors shown here come from an elderly woman with COVID-19, enrolled during active disease.

The rearrangement links TRBV12-3 or TRBV12-4 to TRBJ2-5, with 7 positions matching TRBD1. J was trimmed by 1 base and V by 5 bases; bases with no gene match: 1. The CDR3 totals 13 residues. The CDR3 sequence is CASSDRVQETQYF. The CDR3 nucleotides read TGTGCCAGCAGTGACAGGGTCCAAGAGACCCAGTACTTC.

The J gene is TRBJ2-7, the V gene TRBV5-1, with 9 bases aligning to TRBD1. Trimming removed 1 base from V and 4 bases from J; junction bases left unmatched: 15. This CDR3 spans 18 amino acids. Germline loops: CDR1 SGHRS, CDR2 YFSETQ. Here the CDR3 reads CASSLWPQYTGGAYEQYF. CDR3 coding DNA: TGCGCCAGCAGCTTGTGGCCACAATACACAGGGGGCGCGTACGAGCAGTACTTC. Looking up the rest from reference TRBV5-1 and TRBJ2-7 gives the full variable domain: KAGVTQTPRYLIKTRGQQVTLSCSPISGHRSVSWYQQTPGQGLQFLFEYFSETQRNKGNFPGRFSGRQFSNSRSEMNVSTLELGDSALYLCASSLWPQYTGGAYEQYFGPGTRLTVT.

V usage is TRBV27 and J usage is TRBJ2-2, with D possibly TRBD1 on 6 matching bases. Trimming left V 3 bases short and J 6 bases short, with 11 bases between. The CDR3 spans 14 residues. Germline V gene lookup returns CDR1 MNHEY and CDR2 SMNVEV (reference sequence). The CDR3 sequence: CASSFPGAAGELFF. The CDR3 region has the DNA TGTGCCAGCAGTTTCCCAGGGGCGGCCGGGGAGCTGTTTTTT.

The sample holds one count of this clone. In DNA, the CDR3 is TGTGCCAGTACCCCTGAGGGCCGGGTGTCTAGCAATCAGCCCCAGCATTTT. It specifies CASTPEGRVSSNQPQHF. V gene TRBV19 combines with J gene TRBJ1-5, with no clear D. Trimming took off 7 bases at V and 0 bases at J, with 19 bases between the two ends. Germline V gives CDR1 LNHDA, CDR2 SQIVND (reference sequence). This CDR3 spans 17 amino acids.

The rearrangement joins TRBV30 to TRBJ2-5; D is unresolved. V shed 0 bases and J shed 7 bases, with 12 bases lying between them. Germline loops: CDR1 GTSNPN, CDR2 SVGIG (reference sequence). The CDR3 length is 13 residues. Written as DNA, the CDR3 is TGTGCCTGGAGTGTTGACTCCCGAGGGACCCAGTACTTC. Its translation: CAWSVDSRGTQYF. Looking up the rest from reference TRBV30 and TRBJ2-5 gives the full variable domain: SQTIHQWPATLVQPVGSPLSLECTVEGTSNPNLYWYRQAAGRGLQLLFYSVGIGQISSEVPQNLSASRPQDRQFILSSKKLLLSDSGFYLCAWSVDSRGTQYFGPGTRLLVL.

The chain is built from TRBV7-9 and TRBJ1-2; possibly TRBD1 for D (5 bases). Germline CDR1 reads SEHNR; CDR2 reads FQNEAQ (reference sequence). V lost 4 bases and J lost 0, with 9 bases in between. CDR3 length equals 14 residues. For the CDR3, the DNA is TGTGCCAGCAGCTCGGGGGTTACTAACTATGGCTACACCTTC. It specifies CASSSGVTNYGYTF.

The rearrangement joins TRBV6-6 to TRBJ2-2, with TRBD1 identical over 8 bases. Germline lookup yields CDR1 MNHNY and CDR2 SVGAGI (reference sequence). V gave up 5 bases and J gave up 3 bases; unmatched junction bases: 2. CDR3 length: 14 amino acids. The CDR3 here is CASSRQGHTGELFF. The CDR3 DNA sequence: TGTGCCAGCAGTAGACAGGGGCACACCGGGGAGCTGTTTTTT.

The J gene is TRBJ1-2, the V gene TRBV5-6, with a weak D call TRBD1 (6 bases). CDR3 size: 14 residues. Germline lookup yields CDR1 SGHDT and CDR2 YYEEEE. Trimming stripped 0 bases from V and 4 bases from J, with 10 bases between. CDR3 DNA: TGTGCCAGCAGCTTGGTACAGGGCGGCTATGGCTACACCTTC. Protein product: CASSLVQGGYGYTF.

The rearrangement uses TRBV2 and TRBJ1-6, with TRBD1 matching over 9 bases. The length of the CDR3 is 16 residues. Germline trimming cut 6 bases from V and 9 bases from J; bases unmatched to any gene: 12. The germline gives CDR1 SNHLY, CDR2 FYNNEI. In nucleotides, the CDR3 is TGTGCCAGCAGCGCCCAACAGGGGGCAAGGGGTTCACCCCTCCACTTT. Protein: CASSAQQGARGSPLHF.

The sample holds a few counts of this clone. This chain links TRBV19 with TRBJ2-7, with 9 bases lining up with TRBD2. The trim removed 3 bases at V and 0 bases at J, leaving 9 bases unmatched. The germline gives CDR1 LNHDA, CDR2 SQIVND (reference sequence). CDR3 length equals 17 residues. The CDR3 loop reads CASSIKGSTSGSYEQYF. CDR3 sequence (DNA): TGTGCCAGTAGTATTAAGGGTTCGACTAGCGGCTCCTACGAGCAGTACTTC.

This chain joins TRBV19 and TRBJ2-2; 9 bases fit TRBD2. Germline CDR1 and CDR2: LNHDA and SQIVND (reference sequence). Losses at the gene ends were 5 bases for V and 7 bases for J; bases not matched to a gene: 5. The CDR3 has 14 residues. The CDR3 here is CASSRTSESGELFF. The DNA of the CDR3 is TGTGCCAGTAGTCGGACTAGCGAAAGCGGGGAGCTGTTTTTT.

This chain connects TRBV6-2 or TRBV6-3 to TRBJ1-1; the D gene is possibly TRBD1 (5 bases). The V gene lost 6 bases and the J gene lost 3 bases, with 17 bases spanning the gap. CDR1 is MNHEY and CDR2 is SVGEGT in the germline V gene. This CDR3 region has 15 residues. In nucleotides, the CDR3 is TGTGCCAGCAGCCCCGGAGGGGCGGGAGACACTGAAGCTTTCTTT. It yields the protein CASSPGGAGDTEAFF.

The genes are TRBV2 and TRBJ2-7, with D perhaps matching TRBD2 (6 bases). CDR1 is SNHLY and CDR2 is FYNNEI in the germline V gene. The CDR3 length is 13 residues. V was shortened by 8 bases and J by 2 bases, with 13 bases between the two germline ends. CDR3 nucleotides: TGTGCCAGCGTGGGACTCACCACCTACGAGCAGTACTTC. It codes for CASVGLTTYEQYF.

The V gene is TRBV4-1, the J gene TRBJ1-2, with D perhaps matching TRBD1 (5 bases). The CDR3 consists of 13 residues. Germline V lookup: CDR1 MGHRA, CDR2 YSYEKL. V was clipped by 6 bases and J by 4 bases, with 12 bases between them. This CDR3 reads CASRRPGSYGYTF. In DNA, the CDR3 is TGCGCCAGCAGACGCCCAGGGTCCTATGGCTACACCTTC.

The chain carries TRBV27 and TRBJ2-5, with a tentative D call TRBD1 (6 bases). This CDR3 spans 16 amino acids. Trimming removed 5 bases from V and 4 bases from J, with 20 bases in between. Germline V CDR1 and CDR2: MNHEY, SMNVEV (reference sequence). DNA for the CDR3: TGTGCCAGCAGTCCCCTCAAGATCAGGGGCGGAGAGACCCAGTACTTC. Residues: CASSPLKIRGGETQYF.

This clone was counted once. This sequence joins TRBV12-3 or TRBV12-4 and TRBJ1-3; no reliable D call. V was clipped by 2 bases and J by 2 bases, with 4 bases between them. This CDR3 contains 13 residues. This CDR3 reads CASSLFTGNTIYF. The CDR3 region has the DNA TGTGCCAGCAGTTTATTTACTGGAAACACCATATATTTT.

The chain combines TRBV30 with TRBJ1-1; 9 bases match TRBD1. The V gene end was trimmed by 1 base and the J gene end by 0 bases; junction bases not matched to a gene: 9. This CDR3 contains 17 residues. The germline V gene has CDR1 GTSNPN and CDR2 SVGIG (reference sequence). CDR3 sequence reads: CAWSGLGQGGLNTEAFF. CDR3 nucleotide sequence: TGTGCCTGGAGTGGCCTGGGACAGGGAGGATTGAACACTGAAGCTTTCTTT.

This sequence joins TRBV5-1 and TRBJ2-7; D unclear. Germline lookup yields CDR1 SGHRS and CDR2 YFSETQ. V was trimmed by 1 base and J by 3 bases, leaving 5 bases between them. This CDR3 has 12 residues. The CDR3 reads CASSLPGYEQYF. The CDR3 DNA reads TGCGCCAGCAGCTTGCCAGGCTACGAGCAGTACTTC.

The rearrangement uses TRBV18 and TRBJ1-2, with D unresolved. The CDR3 runs to 13 residues. V shed 2 bases and J shed 2 bases, with 6 bases lying between them. CDR1 is KGHSH, CDR2 LQKENI, per germline. As DNA, the CDR3 is TGTGCCAGCTCACCAAGTCAGAACTATGGCTACACCTTC. This translates into CASSPSQNYGYTF.

This clone has more than one count but fewer than ten. V and J are TRBV2 and TRBJ1-6; TRBD1 matches at 11 bases. J lost 13 bases, V lost 4 bases, and 0 bases had no gene match. Germline CDR1 reads SNHLY; CDR2 reads FYNNEI. This CDR3 is built from 12 residues. This CDR3 reads CASSGDRGPLHF. The DNA for the CDR3 is TGTGCCAGCAGTGGGGACAGGGGGCCCCTCCACTTT. Full variable domain (remainder filled in from reference TRBV2 and TRBJ1-6): EPEVTQTPSHQVTQMGQEVILRCVPISNHLYFYWYRQILGQKVEFLVSFYNNEISEKSEIFDDQFSVERPDGSNFTLKIRSTKLEDSAMYFCASSGDRGPLHFGNGTRLTVT.

This clone was observed once. The chain couples TRBV6-5 to TRBJ2-4, with 8 bases lining up with TRBD2. J gave up 3 bases and V 2 bases, and 6 bases lay outside the gene matches. Germline V gene data show CDR1 as MNHEY and CDR2 as SVGAGI. The CDR3 contains 16 residues. The CDR3 is CASSYPGGGDKNIQYF. CDR3 DNA sequence: TGTGCCAGCAGTTACCCCGGGGGGGGTGACAAAAACATTCAGTACTTC.

This CDR3 is CASGLVRPGTGRLRGEQFF. The CDR3 nucleotides are TGTGCTAGTGGTTTGGTACGGCCCGGGACAGGGCGTTTGAGGGGTGAGCAGTTCTTC. The rearrangement links TRBV12-5 to TRBJ2-1, with 9 bases fitting TRBD1. J gave up 9 bases and V 0 bases, and 18 bases lay outside the gene matches. Germline lookup yields CDR1 LGHNT and CDR2 FRNRAP. This CDR3 contains 19 residues.